Included here is one TCR beta chain sequence, with context. Assay: immunoSEQ multiplex PCR; the TCRdb copy retains only in-frame clones and omits some. The repertoire holds about 340,000 clones, with over 90% as singletons. These data originate in a study of brain T cells in children with intractable seizures. In germline, CDR1 is MGHDK, CDR2 SYGVNS. Germline trimming cut 1 base from V and 8 bases from J; bases unmatched to any gene: 13. The CDR3 has 18 residues. Time point given: blood from clinic visit 5 months post-surgery; TSC patient then seizure free. This clonotype originated in a boy in the first two years of life with tuberous sclerosis and intractable seizures. Material: peripheral blood, obtained approximately 5 months after surgery. This chain uses TRBV25-1 with TRBJ2-1; 11 nucleotides match TRBD2. This CDR3 is CASSESGSGRARGDEQFF. The CDR3 DNA follows: TGTGCCAGCAGTGAATCGGGTAGCGGGAGGGCCAGGGGGGATGAGCAGTTCTTC.